This T cell receptor beta chain was sequenced for a study of blood T cell repertoires in COVID-19. Study-wide context: COVID-19 samples from acute and convalescent phases originated in the United States, Italy and Spain. From T cells, B-cell-depleted T cells, or PBMCs came the material, which was cDNA or gDNA.

This CDR3 region has 15 residues. Per the germline V gene, CDR1 is SGHRS and CDR2 is YFSETQ. With 5 bases removed from V and 3 bases from J, the gap between germline ends came to 17 bases. In the original workflow: For nucleated cells, counts were estimated from reference gene primer amplification. Sequencing was performed with immunoSEQ multiplex PCR; in TCRdb, only in-frame clones are kept and a portion is missing. The V and J calls and clone size come from that table; D and trimming were worked out from the DNA. This table has 150,000 to 200,000 clones, 90% to 95% appearing once. The sample was peripheral blood. This receptor was obtained from a man over 45 with acute or convalescent COVID-19. This chain uses TRBV5-1 with TRBJ1-1, with D tentatively TRBD1 (6 bases). CDR3 sequence: CASRLFRDTYTEAFF. CDR3 DNA: TGCGCCAGCAGACTCTTCCGGGACACGTACACTGAAGCTTTCTTT.